The clone carrying this T cell receptor (beta chain) was detected once. PCRs were each spiked with synthetic TCR analog templates. This table comes from immunoSEQ multiplex PCR, and its TCRdb copy is limited to in-frame clones, with some not included. The sample has some 97,000 clones, about nine tenths seen once; the top ten hold approximately 1%. The data originate from a study of PD-L1 blockade in urothelial cancer. In the study overall: Between 0 and 3 chemotherapy regimens preceded treatment for each patient. Peripheral blood specimens exhibited a median yield of 141,255 T cells.

There were between 1 and 8 samples from each patient, taken pretreatment and on-treatment. The sequencing used PBMCs, collected around atezolizumab (anti-PD-L1) treatment. The sequence derives from an elderly woman with urothelial cancer.

Here the CDR3 DNA reads TGTGCCAGCAGTCCCGGAACAGGGGCCAATCAGCCCCAGCATTTT. The encoded protein is CASSPGTGANQPQHF. J is TRBJ1-5 and V is TRBV28, with 7 positions matching TRBD1. CDR1 and CDR2 from the germline V gene are MDHEN and SYDVKM. The CDR3 has 15 amino acids. V shed 5 bases and J 3 bases; nucleotides not matched to a gene: 7. Combining the CDR3 with reference TRBV28 and TRBJ1-5 gives the whole variable domain DVKVTQSSRYLVKRTGEKVFLECVQDMDHENMFWYRQDPGLGLRLIYFSYDVKMKEKGDIPEGYSVSREKKERFSLILESASTNQTSMYLCASSPGTGANQPQHFGDGTRLSIL.